This T cell receptor beta chain was retrieved from a study of shared clonotypes between healthy human individuals. At the level of the study: The cohort had two women and three men, ages 18 to 49. Three CD4 naive, three CD4 memory, two CD8 naive and one CD8 memory plate were used per donor.

V shed 0 bases and J shed 2 bases, with 9 bases lying between them. In germline, CDR1 is LGHNA, CDR2 YSLEER. This CDR3 contains 15 residues. Naive CD8 cells, CD45RO-negative and positively selected for CCR7, excluded terminally differentiated effector memory CD45RA+ cells. The study ran the assay at deep level. The method was immunoSEQ multiplex PCR; TCRdb's version includes in-frame clones alone and lacks a portion of them. The sample yields 800,000 to 950,000 clones, about 96% seen once. This clonotype originated in a man aged 30 to 45 in good health. This chain links TRBV4-3 with TRBJ2-3; maybe TRBD2 (5 bases). The sequenced material came from naive CD8+ T cells sorted from blood. Written as DNA, the CDR3 is TGCGCCAGCAGCCAAGATGAGGACTCCACAGATACGCAGTATTTT. It is translated as CASSQDEDSTDTQYF.